The 24 T cell receptor beta chains presented below share a single source sample, sequenced in a study of blood T cell repertoires in COVID-19. Sequenced by immunoSEQ multiplex PCR; TCRdb stores in-frame clones only, minus some. This sample carries under 450,000 clones, around nine tenths of them seen once, and the ten largest clones take about 1.6%. The sample was peripheral blood. These receptors were obtained from a woman aged 40-49 years with COVID-19, enrolled during active disease.

The chain has TRBV9 and TRBJ2-3, with 15 bases matching TRBD2. Germline values: CDR1 SGDLS, CDR2 YYNGEE. The CDR3 extends over 19 amino acids. V was clipped by 4 bases and J by 6 bases; unmatched bases: 15. CDR3 amino acids: CASSLRSRTSGGARDTQYF. As DNA, the CDR3 is TGTGCCAGCAGCCTAAGATCCCGGACTAGCGGGGGGGCCCGGGATACGCAGTATTTT.

The chain uses TRBV27 and TRBJ2-1; 7 bases map to TRBD2. This CDR3 is built from 19 residues. Germline V gene lookup returns CDR1 MNHEY and CDR2 SMNVEV (reference sequence). V shed 4 bases, J shed 3 bases, and the junction held 18 bases outside the gene matches. The CDR3 loop is CASSSYGLESLGLYNEQFF. In DNA form, the CDR3 reads TGTGCCAGCAGTTCCTACGGACTAGAGTCTCTTGGTCTCTACAATGAGCAGTTCTTC.

The V gene is TRBV5-1, the J gene TRBJ1-1; D perhaps matches TRBD1 (6 bases). V was trimmed by 9 bases and J by 0 bases, leaving 12 bases between them. The CDR3 runs to 13 residues. CDR1 and CDR2 (germline): SGHRS, YFSETQ. CDR3 region: CATKQGLNTEAFF. The CDR3 DNA reads TGCGCCACCAAACAGGGTTTGAACACTGAAGCTTTCTTT.

This clone was counted a single time. CDR3 protein: CASSSAGGINQPQHF. The CDR3 nucleotides are TGTGCCAGCAGTTCGGCAGGGGGGATCAATCAGCCCCAGCATTTT. This chain joins TRBV6-5 and TRBJ1-5; TRBD1 matches 7 bases. Germline V gene lookup returns CDR1 MNHEY and CDR2 SVGAGI. The CDR3 loop spans 15 amino acids. V was pared by 4 bases and J by 3 bases, with 6 bases of the junction left unmatched.

The rearrangement joins TRBV29-1 to TRBJ1-1; 7 bases are shared with TRBD1. The CDR3 length is 12 residues. The germline CDR1 and CDR2 sequences are SQVTM and ANQGSEA. Unmatched junction bases numbered 3, after V lost 4 bases and J lost 4 bases. The CDR3 sequence: CSVVGQSTEAFF. The CDR3 DNA sequence: TGCAGCGTTGTGGGACAGAGCACTGAAGCTTTCTTT.

In DNA, the CDR3 is TGTGCCAGCAACCGGTCACCCATGAACACTGAAGCTTTCTTT. Translated: CASNRSPMNTEAFF. The V and J genes are TRBV28 and TRBJ1-1; D is unresolved. In germline, CDR1 is MDHEN, CDR2 SYDVKM. V was cut by 7 bases and J by 0 bases, with 12 bases left in between. This CDR3 contains 14 residues.

This chain uses TRBV19 with TRBJ1-6, with 7 bases identical to TRBD1. The V gene's germline CDR1 is LNHDA and CDR2 SQIVND (reference sequence). This CDR3 spans 13 amino acids. V lost 10 bases and J lost 9; bases outside the gene matches: 9. The CDR3 loop is CATSDRAVSPLHF. CDR3 bases: TGTGCCACCTCAGACAGGGCGGTTTCACCCCTCCACTTT. Full variable domain (outside the CDR3, taken from reference TRBV19 and TRBJ1-6): DGGITQSPKYLFRKEGQNVTLSCEQNLNHDAMYWYRQDPGQGLRLIYYSQIVNDFQKGDIAEGYSVSREKKESFPLTVTSAQKNPTAFYLCATSDRAVSPLHFGNGTRLTVT.

The CDR3 loop is CASSAGTSEYEQYF. The CDR3 DNA sequence: TGTGCCAGCAGCGCGGGGACTAGCGAATACGAGCAGTACTTC. The chain carries TRBV7-8 and TRBJ2-7; 10 bases fit TRBD2. J was trimmed by 4 bases and V by 5 bases; bases with no gene match: 5. Per germline, CDR1 SGHVS and CDR2 FQNEAQ. The CDR3 runs to 14 residues.

The chain employs TRBV10-3 and TRBJ1-4; 9 positions match TRBD1. Trimming removed 11 bases from V and 8 bases from J; junction bases left unmatched: 9. CDR3 length equals 13 residues. CDR1 and CDR2 (germline): ENHRY, SYGVKD. CDR3 residues: CALRGQGREKLFF. Written as DNA, the CDR3 is TGTGCCCTCCGGGGACAGGGAAGGGAAAAACTGTTTTTT.

CDR3 in amino acids: CASKGQTYRSPLHF. DNA for the CDR3: TGTGCCAGCAAAGGACAGACCTATAGGTCACCCCTCCACTTT. This sequence joins TRBV25-1 and TRBJ1-6, with TRBD1 as a possible D gene (6 bases). Trimming shortened V by 7 bases and J by 10 bases, and 17 bases separated the two germline ends. There are 14 residues in the CDR3. Germline V gene sequence: CDR1 MGHDK, CDR2 SYGVNS.

This clone was seen a handful of times. A read error may account for a junction end that differs from germline. This chain joins TRBV7-7 and TRBJ1-1; 9 positions match TRBD1. This CDR3 has 13 residues. Per the germline V gene, CDR1 is SSHAT and CDR2 is FNYEAQ (reference sequence). CDR3 region: CASSRDRDTEAFF. For the CDR3, the DNA is TGTGCTAGCAGCCGGGACAGGGACACTGAAGCTTTCTTT.

Worth noting for this clone: The same CDR3 arises from other DNA sequences in this sample as well. This chain uses TRBV27 with TRBJ1-1, with a weak D call TRBD1 (5 bases). CDR1 is MNHEY, CDR2 SMNVEV, per germline (reference sequence). The length of the CDR3 is 13 residues. The ends were cut back, 2 bases at V and 5 bases at J, with 9 bases in the middle. Written as DNA, the CDR3 is TGTGCCAGCAGTTTAGGGGCAAGGACTGAAGCTTTCTTT. It codes for CASSLGARTEAFF.

Comments on this clone: One end of the junction does not line up with germline, which may come from a read error. The chain carries TRBV24-1 and TRBJ2-1; 10 bases are a match to TRBD2. Germline V CDR1 and CDR2: KGHDR, SFDVKD. This CDR3 comprises 14 residues. In nucleotides, the CDR3 is TGTGCCACCAAAGCGGGGGGGGGAGACAATCAGCAGTTCTTC. It is translated as CATKAGGGDNQQFF.

The CDR3 coding sequence is TGTGCCATCAGTGACCCTCCCGGTGGACAGGGCCGCTCCTACAATGAGCAGTTCTTC. Its protein product is CAISDPPGGQGRSYNEQFF. The gene calls are TRBV10-3 and TRBJ2-1; 8 nucleotides agree with TRBD1. With V trimmed by 3 bases and J by 0 bases, 13 bases remained unmatched. CDR1 is ENHRY and CDR2 is SYGVKD in the germline V gene. The length of the CDR3 is 19 residues.

This chain joins TRBV28 and TRBJ1-5; D is possibly TRBD1 (5 bases). The ends were cut back, 5 bases at V and 2 bases at J, with 10 bases in the middle. This CDR3 spans 14 amino acids. From germline, CDR1 is MDHEN and CDR2 SYDVKM. The CDR3 protein is CASSPPGRNQPQHF. The CDR3 DNA follows: TGTGCCAGCAGTCCGCCAGGGCGCAATCAGCCCCAGCATTTT. The full variable domain, completed using reference TRBV28 and TRBJ1-5, is DVKVTQSSRYLVKRTGEKVFLECVQDMDHENMFWYRQDPGLGLRLIYFSYDVKMKEKGDIPEGYSVSREKKERFSLILESASTNQTSMYLCASSPPGRNQPQHFGDGTRLSIL.

V and J are TRBV7-8 and TRBJ1-2; TRBD1 matches 9 bases. J was trimmed by 4 bases and V by 5 bases; bases with no gene match: 20. Germline-derived CDR1 and CDR2 are SGHVS and FQNEAQ. The CDR3 spans 19 residues. CDR3 amino acids: CASSPTRGQGIAEGYGYTF. As DNA, the CDR3 is TGTGCCAGCAGCCCAACAAGGGGACAGGGCATCGCGGAGGGCTATGGCTACACCTTC.

The J gene is TRBJ1-3, the V gene TRBV7-3; the D is unclear. Trimming removed 8 bases at V and 3 bases at J, with 11 bases between. This CDR3 is built from 13 residues. Germline V gene lookup returns CDR1 SGHTA and CDR2 FQGTGA. CDR3 sequence reads: CASGPHSGNTIYF. In nucleotides, the CDR3 is TGTGCCAGCGGGCCGCACAGTGGAAACACCATATATTTT. Full variable domain (missing parts from reference TRBV7-3 and TRBJ1-3): GAGVSQTPSNKVTEKGKYVELRCDPISGHTALYWYRQSLGQGPEFLIYFQGTGAADDSGLPNDRFFAVRPEGSVSTLKIQRTERGDSAVYLCASGPHSGNTIYFGEGSWLTVV.

This sequence joins TRBV5-1 and TRBJ1-4; weak D call: TRBD1 (6 bases). Germline V gene sequence: CDR1 SGHRS, CDR2 YFSETQ. Deletions cut 4 bases from V and 2 bases from J, with 9 bases between. This CDR3 is built from 14 residues. The CDR3, as DNA: TGCGCCAGCAGCCGAGGGGGTACTAATGAAAAACTGTTTTTT. Its protein product is CASSRGGTNEKLFF.

The V gene is TRBV11-2, the J gene TRBJ1-2; D is possibly TRBD1 (6 bases). Trimming took 4 bases from V and 6 from J, leaving 18 bases between them. The CDR3 totals 15 residues. CDR1 and CDR2 (germline): SGHAT, FQNNGV. The CDR3 region is CASSSGIQGLDGYTF. DNA for the CDR3: TGTGCCAGCAGCTCAGGGATACAGGGTTTGGATGGCTACACCTTC.

The count of this clone is one. This chain uses TRBV11-1 with TRBJ2-1; 12 nucleotides agree with TRBD2. J lost 3 bases, V lost 4 bases, and 1 base had no gene match. The CDR3 runs to 15 residues. Germline assignment: CDR1 SGHAT and CDR2 FQDESV (reference sequence). DNA for the CDR3: TGTGCCAGCAGCTGGACTAGCGGGAACTACAATGAGCAGTTCTTC. Residues: CASSWTSGNYNEQFF.

The rearrangement joins TRBV5-1 to TRBJ2-7; 7 positions match TRBD1. The CDR3 length is 14 residues. CDR1 is SGHRS, CDR2 YFSETQ, per germline. V lost 0 bases and J lost 4; bases outside the gene matches: 4. DNA of the CDR3: TGCGCCAGCAGCTTGGCAGGGACAGCTTACGAGCAGTACTTC. Its translation: CASSLAGTAYEQYF.

The chain employs TRBV9 and TRBJ2-7; D gene uncertain. V lost 0 bases, J lost 0 bases, and 7 bases lay in between. Germline V gives CDR1 SGDLS, CDR2 YYNGEE. The CDR3 loop spans 14 amino acids. CDR3 coding DNA: TGTGCCAGCAGCGTAGCTGTTAGCTCCTACGAGCAGTACTTC. Translated, it gives CASSVAVSSYEQYF.

The V and J genes are TRBV4-3 and TRBJ2-4; D uncertain. Germline V gene lookup returns CDR1 LGHNA and CDR2 YSLEER. This CDR3 region has 13 residues. The V end was cut by 0 bases, the J end by 6 bases, with 6 bases between. CDR3 in DNA: TGCGCCAGCAGCCAAGATCATAGAAACATTCAGTACTTC. Protein product: CASSQDHRNIQYF.

In its sample, this clone was seen once. The chain links TRBV6-2 or TRBV6-3 to TRBJ2-1; D might be TRBD2 (5 bases). V lost 6 bases and J lost 1, with 16 bases in between. CDR3 size: 16 residues. Germline CDR1 MNHEY, CDR2 SVGEGT. CDR3 nucleotides: TGTGCCAGCAGCCCCCTGGCGGGTATATCCTACAATGAGCAGTTCTTC. This gives the protein CASSPLAGISYNEQFF.